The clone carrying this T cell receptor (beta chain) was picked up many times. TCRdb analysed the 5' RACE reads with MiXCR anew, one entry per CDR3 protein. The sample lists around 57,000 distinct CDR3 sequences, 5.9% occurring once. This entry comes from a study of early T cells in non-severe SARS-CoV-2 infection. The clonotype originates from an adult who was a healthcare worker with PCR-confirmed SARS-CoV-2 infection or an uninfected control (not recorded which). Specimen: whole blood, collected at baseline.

The CDR3 loop is CATSDLRLAGGTDTQYF. CDR3 bases: TGTGCCACCAGTGATTTGAGGCTAGCGGGAGGCACAGATACGCAGTATTTT. The chain links TRBV24-1 to TRBJ2-3, with 10 bases matching TRBD2. V trimming: 0 bases; J trimming: 1 base; junction bases outside the gene matches: 3. The germline V gene encodes CDR1 KGHDR and CDR2 SFDVKD. CDR3 length: 17 residues.